The entry below gives a single TCR beta chain sequence along with its context. Within the 2 weeks before study entry, each person in the exposed group met a COVID-19 case. This specimen comes from a study of blood T cell repertoires in COVID-19. In the study overall: Sites across the United States, Italy and Spain contributed samples from acute and convalescent COVID-19.

Germline-derived CDR1 and CDR2 are SGHAT and FQNNGV. The V and J ends lost 5 bases and 7 bases respectively, with 9 bases between them. The CDR3 runs to 12 residues. The repertoire was sequenced with immunoSEQ multiplex PCR; TCRdb's copy has only in-frame clones and lacks some. Among hundreds of thousands of clones listed, about 83% were seen once. Sequenced material: PBMCs or T cells enriched from blood (not recorded which). The clonotype was recovered from a woman between 50 and 59 years old who had been exposed to COVID-19. The J gene is TRBJ2-1, the V gene TRBV11-2; D is ambiguous. The CDR3 nucleotides read TGTGCCAGCAGCCCGTTATCGAATGAGCAGTTCTTC. The encoded protein is CASSPLSNEQFF.